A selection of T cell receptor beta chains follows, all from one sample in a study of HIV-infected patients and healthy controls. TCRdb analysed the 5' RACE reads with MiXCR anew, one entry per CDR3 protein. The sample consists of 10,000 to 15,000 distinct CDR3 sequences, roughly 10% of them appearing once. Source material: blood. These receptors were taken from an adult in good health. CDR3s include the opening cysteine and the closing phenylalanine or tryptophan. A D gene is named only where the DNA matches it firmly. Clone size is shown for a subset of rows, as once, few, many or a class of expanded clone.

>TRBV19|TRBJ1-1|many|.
TGTGCCAGTAGTATGAGCAGCCTGAACACTGAAGCTTTCTTT
CASSMSSLNTEAFF
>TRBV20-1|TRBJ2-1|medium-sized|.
TGCAGTGCTCCTACTAGGAGAGGGGCATCCTACAATGAGCAGTTCTTC
CSAPTRRGASYNEQFF
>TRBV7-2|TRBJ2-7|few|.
TGTGCCAGCAGCCGTCAGACTAGGTACGAGCAGTACTTC
CASSRQTRYEQYF
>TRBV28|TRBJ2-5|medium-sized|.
TGTGCCAGCAGTGACCAAGAGACCCAGTACTTC
CASSDQETQYF
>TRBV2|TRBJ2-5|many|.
TGTGCCAGCAGGGGACTCCAAGAGACCCAGTACTTC
CASRGLQETQYF
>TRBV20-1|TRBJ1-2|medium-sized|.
TGCAGTGCTACTACCCTTGGGGGAGGGGGTAGTGGTGGCTACACCTTC
CSATTLGGGGSGGYTF
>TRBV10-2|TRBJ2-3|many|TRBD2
TGCGCCAGCAGACCTAGCGGGGTCACAGATACGCAGTATTTT
CASRPSGVTDTQYF
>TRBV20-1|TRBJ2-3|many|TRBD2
TGCAGTGCTAAATGGGAGGGAGATACGCAGTATTTT
CSAKWEGDTQYF
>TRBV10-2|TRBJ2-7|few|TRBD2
TGCGCCAGCAGGGAACTAGCGGGAGTGAGGTACGAGCAGTACTTC
CASRELAGVRYEQYF
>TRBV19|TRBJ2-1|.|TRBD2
TGTGCCACGAGAGGACTAGCGGGGGGGGGGCTCTCCTACAATGAGCAGTTCTTC
CATRGLAGGGLSYNEQFF
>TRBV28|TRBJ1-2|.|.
TGTGCCAGCAGTGGCCGACTGGACTACCTGTATGGCTACACCTTC
CASSGRLDYLYGYTF
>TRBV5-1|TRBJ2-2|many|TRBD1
TGCGCCAGCAGCTTGAACACACAGGGGCGTGCCACCGGGGAGCTGTTTTTT
CASSLNTQGRATGELFF
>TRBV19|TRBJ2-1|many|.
TGTGCCAGTAATCCGGGGATCTTGTCCTACAATGAGCAGTTCTTC
CASNPGILSYNEQFF
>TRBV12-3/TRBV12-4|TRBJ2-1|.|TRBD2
TGTGCCAGCAGTCTGCTAGCGGGTAGGGCCAATGAGCAGTTCTTC
CASSLLAGRANEQFF
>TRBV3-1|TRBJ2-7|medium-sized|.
TGTGCCAGCAGCCCCCAAATAGGGGCCTACGAGCAGTACTTC
CASSPQIGAYEQYF
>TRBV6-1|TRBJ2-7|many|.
TGTGCCAGCAGAGTACCTGGACAGTTCCCCTACGAGCAGTACTTC
CASRVPGQFPYEQYF
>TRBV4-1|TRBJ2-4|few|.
TGCGCCAGCAGCCTTCCCAGGGGAAACATTCAGTACTTC
CASSLPRGNIQYF
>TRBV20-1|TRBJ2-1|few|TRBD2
TGCAGTGCTAGAGATAGGGCGGGCGGGAGGCGATACAATGAGCAGTTCTTC
CSARDRAGGRRYNEQFF
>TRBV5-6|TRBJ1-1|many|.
TGTGCCAGCAGCTCCACTTTTAGCAGGTCTACCGCTGAAGCTTTCTTT
CASSSTFSRSTAEAFF
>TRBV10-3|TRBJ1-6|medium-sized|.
TGTGCCATCAGTGCGGCGGGCAGGGCTCAAAATTCACCCCTCCACTTT
CAISAAGRAQNSPLHF
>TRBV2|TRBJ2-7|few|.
TGTGCCAGCAGACAGTGGGCGTCCTACGAGCAGTACTTC
CASRQWASYEQYF
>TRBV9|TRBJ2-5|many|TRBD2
TGTGCCAGCAGCGTAGGGTCTAGCGGGAACATCCAAGAGACCCAGTACTTC
CASSVGSSGNIQETQYF
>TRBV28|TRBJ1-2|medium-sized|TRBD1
TGTGCCAGCAGTTTAACAGGGGGGTATTCGGGTAGCCTCACTAACTATGGCTACACCTTC
CASSLTGGYSGSLTNYGYTF
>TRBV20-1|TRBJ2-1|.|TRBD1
TGCAGTGCTAGAGCGGACAGGGGAAAGGAGCAGTTCTTC
CSARADRGKEQFF
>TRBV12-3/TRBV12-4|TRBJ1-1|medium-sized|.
TGTGCCAGCAGACCCGGGGCGGCAAACACTGAAGCTTTCTTT
CASRPGAANTEAFF
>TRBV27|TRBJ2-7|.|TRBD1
TGTGCCAGCAGTTGGGACAGGAGAAACGAGCAGTACTTC
CASSWDRRNEQYF
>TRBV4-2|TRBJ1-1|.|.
TGTGCCAGCAGCCAACAGCAGGGCGCTGAAGCTTTCTTT
CASSQQQGAEAFF
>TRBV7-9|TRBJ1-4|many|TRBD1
TGTGCCAGCAGCGTTCCGGGACAGGGAACGGAAAAACTGTTTTTT
CASSVPGQGTEKLFF
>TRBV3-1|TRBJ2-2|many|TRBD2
TGTGCCAGCAGCCAAGATGGGGCTAGCGGGGACTACAACACCGGGGAGCTGTTTTTT
CASSQDGASGDYNTGELFF
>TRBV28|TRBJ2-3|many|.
TGTGCCAGCAGTCCCGGGGGTCTTTCCACAGATACGCAGTATTTT
CASSPGGLSTDTQYF
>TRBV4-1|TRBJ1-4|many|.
TGCGCCAGCAGCGAAGGGGGGGGGGTGGCAAAACTGTTTTTT
CASSEGGGVAKLFF
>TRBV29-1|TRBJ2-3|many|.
TGCAGCGTTGGCCAGGGTGGGGATACGCAGTATTTT
CSVGQGGDTQYF
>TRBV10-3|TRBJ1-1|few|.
TGTGCCTGCGCCCCGGGACAAGTAATTGAAGCTTTCTTT
CACAPGQVIEAFF
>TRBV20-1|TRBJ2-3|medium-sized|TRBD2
TGCAGTGCTAGCTCTAATAGCGGGAGTACCGATACGCAGTATTTT
CSASSNSGSTDTQYF
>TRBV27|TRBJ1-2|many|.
TGTGCCAGCAGTTTATCTGACAGGTCGCGTGGCTACACCTTC
CASSLSDRSRGYTF
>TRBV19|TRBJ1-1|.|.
TGTGCCAGTAGTTTGGACACAAACACTGAAGCTTTCTTT
CASSLDTNTEAFF
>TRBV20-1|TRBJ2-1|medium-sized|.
TGCAGTGCTAGAGATAAAATTCGTCGGGGAGCCCTCTACAATGAGCAGTTCTTC
CSARDKIRRGALYNEQFF
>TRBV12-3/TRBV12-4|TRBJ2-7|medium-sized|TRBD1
TGTGCCAGCAGCCCGGACAGGCTCTACGAGCAGTACTTC
CASSPDRLYEQYF
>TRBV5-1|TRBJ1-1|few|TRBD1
TGCGCCAGCAGCTTGGGACAGGGGGTGATTACTGAAGCTTTCTTT
CASSLGQGVITEAFF
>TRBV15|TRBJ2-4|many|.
TGTGCCACCAGCCACGCGACCCTAGACATTCAGTACTTC
CATSHATLDIQYF
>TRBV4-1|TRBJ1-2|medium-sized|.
TGCGCCAGCAGCCAATGGCAGGGAACTAACTATGGCTACACCTTC
CASSQWQGTNYGYTF